Each of the 30 T cell receptor beta chains below was sequenced from the same sample in a study of Graves' ophthalmopathy and Graves' hyperthyroidism. The sequenced template was RNA, covering the TCR beta CDR3 region. HTBI-primed RT-PCR formed the first round, and a multiplex PCR formed the second. Each CDR3 protein gets one entry after TCRdb re-called the multiplex PCR reads with MiXCR. The table includes 350,000 to 400,000 distinct CDR3 sequences, approximately 20% detected once. Source material: peripheral blood. These receptors were obtained from a woman between 18 and 29 years old with Graves' ophthalmopathy.

This clonotype was observed once. The CDR3 nucleotides read TGTGCCAGCATCTTGGACAGGGAGCATCACTATGGCTACACCTTC. This gives the protein CASILDREHHYGYTF. V gene TRBV28 combines with J gene TRBJ1-2; 8 bases map to TRBD1. After removal of 7 bases from V and 3 bases from J, the junction contained 10 bases not matched to a gene. Germline CDR1 is MDHEN and CDR2 is SYDVKM. There are 15 residues in the CDR3.

The chain uses TRBV6-1 and TRBJ2-7, with D perhaps matching TRBD1 or TRBD2 (6 bases each). The CDR3 is 15 residues long. CDR1 is MNHNS and CDR2 is SASEGT in the germline V gene. Trimming pared 2 bases from V and 0 bases from J, leaving 11 bases between. This CDR3 is CASSEYGGPSYEQYF. The CDR3 nucleotides read TGTGCCAGCAGTGAATATGGGGGGCCCTCCTACGAGCAGTACTTC.

Many counts were recorded for this clonotype. The chain links TRBV30 to TRBJ1-1, with D tentatively TRBD1 (5 bases). Germline CDR1 and CDR2: GTSNPN and SVGIG (reference sequence). The CDR3 has 13 amino acids. Deletions cut 6 bases from V and 2 bases from J, with 13 bases between. The CDR3 region has the DNA TGTGCCTGTAACAGCAGGGTCAACACTGAAGCTTTCTTT. Translating gives CACNSRVNTEAFF.

This clonotype showed up many times. The chain links TRBV6-2 or TRBV6-3 to TRBJ1-5; D is undetermined. Germline values: CDR1 MNHEY, CDR2 SVGEGT. CDR3 length: 15 residues. Trimming took 8 bases from V and 3 from J, leaving 17 bases between them. This chain's CDR3 is CASASSPRINQPQHF. The CDR3 region has the DNA TGTGCCAGCGCATCTAGTCCCAGGATCAATCAGCCCCAGCATTTT.

V usage is TRBV30 and J usage is TRBJ2-2; D is ambiguous. V was cut by 4 bases and J by 0 bases, with 6 bases left in between. Germline loops: CDR1 GTSNPN, CDR2 SVGIG (reference sequence). The CDR3 length is 13 residues. The CDR3 nucleotides are TGTGCCTGGACTGGAACGAACACCGGGGAGCTGTTTTTT. Translated, it gives CAWTGTNTGELFF.

This clonotype was recorded many times. The chain uses TRBV20-1 and TRBJ1-1; D possibly corresponds to TRBD1 (5 bases). There are 13 residues in the CDR3. Germline V gene sequence: CDR1 DFQATT, CDR2 SNEGSKA (reference sequence). Trimming took 3 bases from V and 4 from J, leaving 12 bases between them. CDR3 in amino acids: CSARYVGVTEAFF. The CDR3 nucleotides read TGCAGTGCTAGGTATGTGGGGGTCACTGAAGCTTTCTTT.

In this sample, this clonotype turned up many times. This chain uses TRBV20-1 with TRBJ1-2, with D unresolved. V was shortened by 3 bases and J by 2 bases, with 7 bases between the two germline ends. From germline, CDR1 is DFQATT and CDR2 SNEGSKA (reference sequence). The CDR3 is 12 amino acids. The CDR3 sequence: CSARLRNYGYTF. CDR3 in DNA: TGCAGTGCTAGGTTGAGGAACTATGGCTACACCTTC.

The chain joins TRBV7-9 to TRBJ1-1; TRBD1 might be the D (5 bases). This CDR3 spans 13 amino acids. The germline CDR1 and CDR2 sequences are SEHNR and FQNEAQ (reference sequence). The ends were cut back, 5 bases at V and 3 bases at J, with 10 bases in the middle. Here the CDR3 DNA reads TGTGCCAGCAGCCAACAGGATGACACTGAAGCTTTCTTT. It encodes CASSQQDDTEAFF.

This clonotype was seen ten or more times. This sequence joins TRBV5-8 and TRBJ2-5; 7 bases are shared with TRBD1. This CDR3 contains 14 residues. From germline, CDR1 is SGHTS and CDR2 YDEGEE. The V gene end was trimmed by 3 bases and the J gene end by 2 bases; junction bases not matched to a gene: 4. The CDR3 nucleotides are TGTGCCAGCAGCTACGGGACAGAACAAGAGACCCAGTACTTC. Translation gives CASSYGTEQETQYF. Drawing the rest from reference TRBV5-8 and TRBJ2-5, the complete variable domain is EAGVTQSPTHLIKTRGQQATLRCSPISGHTSVYWYQQALGLGLQFLLWYDEGEERNRGNFPPRFSGRQFPNYSSELNVNALELEDSALYLCASSYGTEQETQYFGPGTRLLVL.

The V and J genes are TRBV29-1 and TRBJ2-7; D unclear. CDR1 and CDR2 (germline): SQVTM, ANQGSEA. Trimming stripped 5 bases from V and 0 bases from J, with 11 bases between. The CDR3 is 13 amino acids. CDR3 residues: CSVTDTHSYEQYF. The CDR3 DNA is TGCAGCGTTACCGACACCCACTCCTACGAGCAGTACTTC.

The chain is built from TRBV6-5 and TRBJ2-7, with 7 positions matching TRBD1. This CDR3 region has 15 residues. Germline V gene lookup returns CDR1 MNHEY and CDR2 SVGAGI. Trimming at V came to 4 bases and at J to 5 bases, leaving 11 bases not matched to a gene. CDR3 nucleotides: TGTGCCAGCAGTTCAACAGGGGTCCCCCCCCACGAGCAGTACTTC. This sequence encodes CASSSTGVPPHEQYF.

The V gene is TRBV7-2, the J gene TRBJ2-4; D possibly corresponds to TRBD1 (6 bases). This CDR3 is built from 15 residues. Germline CDR1 is SGHTA and CDR2 is FQGNSA. The ends were cut back, 4 bases at V and 6 bases at J, with 16 bases in the middle. The CDR3: CASSSFGQGSNIQYF. The CDR3 DNA reads TGTGCCAGCAGCTCCTTTGGGCAGGGGTCAAACATTCAGTACTTC. The whole variable domain, remainder taken from reference TRBV7-2 and TRBJ2-4, is GAGVSQSPSNKVTEKGKDVELRCDPISGHTALYWYRQSLGQGLEFLIYFQGNSAPDKSGLPSDRFSAERTGGSVSTLTIQRTQQEDSAVYLCASSSFGQGSNIQYFGAGTRLSVL.

Ten or more counts support this clonotype. The rearrangement uses TRBV28 and TRBJ2-7; D is unclear. The V gene's germline CDR1 is MDHEN and CDR2 SYDVKM. V shed 8 bases and J shed 2 bases, with 10 bases lying between them. The CDR3 runs 12 residues. DNA for the CDR3: TGTGCCAGCGGACGAACGGCCTACGAGCAGTACTTC. Translated, it gives CASGRTAYEQYF. Full variable domain (remainder filled in from reference TRBV28 and TRBJ2-7): DVKVTQSSRYLVKRTGEKVFLECVQDMDHENMFWYRQDPGLGLRLIYFSYDVKMKEKGDIPEGYSVSREKKERFSLILESASTNQTSMYLCASGRTAYEQYFGPGTRLTVT.

This clonotype was detected ten times or more. This rearrangement joins TRBV6-2 or TRBV6-3 to TRBJ2-2, with D uncertain. Germline CDR1 is MNHEY and CDR2 is SVGEGT. Trimming pared 2 bases from V and 1 base from J, leaving 17 bases between. There are 18 residues in the CDR3. This CDR3 is CASSYGYSTEWNTGELFF. As DNA, the CDR3 is TGTGCCAGCAGTTACGGGTACTCTACGGAATGGAACACCGGGGAGCTGTTTTTT.

In its sample, this clonotype was seen many times. This sequence joins TRBV11-1 and TRBJ1-1; TRBD1 matches at 7 bases. Unmatched junction bases numbered 19, after V lost 8 bases and J lost 4 bases. This CDR3 has 17 residues. Germline CDR1 reads SGHAT; CDR2 reads FQDESV (reference sequence). Here the CDR3 DNA reads TGTGCCAGCCCCGGGAGGGACAGACAAATTTGGGGCACTGAAGCTTTCTTT. It yields the protein CASPGRDRQIWGTEAFF.

This clonotype was observed many times. The chain carries TRBV6-5 and TRBJ1-1, with D hard to call. The CDR3 spans 17 residues. Germline loops: CDR1 MNHEY, CDR2 SVGAGI. The V end lost 0 bases, the J end lost 1 base, and 15 bases lay between the germline ends. The CDR3 DNA reads TGTGCCAGCAGTTACTCCCCCGGGCCAGTAACGAACACTGAAGCTTTCTTT. Its protein is CASSYSPGPVTNTEAFF.

This clonotype has a count of ten or more. The V and J genes are TRBV12-3 or TRBV12-4 and TRBJ1-2; no firm D call. Deletions cut 6 bases from V and 8 bases from J, with 13 bases between. CDR3 length: 12 residues. CDR3 amino acids: CASSATLWGYTF. CDR3 bases: TGTGCCAGCAGCGCCACACTTTGGGGCTACACCTTC.

This clonotype was seen repeatedly, ten times or more. The V gene is TRBV7-2, the J gene TRBJ1-2; a possible D gene is TRBD1 (5 bases). Trimming stripped 3 bases from V and 8 bases from J, with 10 bases between. The CDR3 extends over 12 amino acids. Germline values: CDR1 SGHTA, CDR2 FQGNSA. CDR3 loop: CASSFGGFGYTF. CDR3 DNA sequence: TGTGCCAGCAGCTTCGGGGGATTCGGCTACACCTTC.

At least ten counts were recorded for this clonotype. The chain employs TRBV20-1 and TRBJ2-5; D not resolved. Germline V gene lookup returns CDR1 DFQATT and CDR2 SNEGSKA (reference sequence). The CDR3 totals 15 residues. Trimming shortened V by 1 base and J by 4 bases, and 16 bases separated the two germline ends. In DNA, the CDR3 is TGCAGTGCTAGAGGTCCACTTACCCTCGCAGAGACCCAGTACTTC. Protein sequence: CSARGPLTLAETQYF.

This clonotype was detected ten times or more. The CDR3 DNA reads TGTGCCAGCAGCGTAGACGGGACCTACGAGCAGTACTTC. It translates to CASSVDGTYEQYF. V is TRBV9 and J is TRBJ2-7; a possible D gene is TRBD2 (5 bases). This CDR3 region has 13 residues. Per germline, CDR1 SGDLS and CDR2 YYNGEE. V gave up 0 bases and J gave up 2 bases, with 6 bases separating them.

This clonotype occurred many times. J is TRBJ2-5 and V is TRBV30, with TRBD2 identical over 9 bases. With V trimmed by 0 bases and J by 2 bases, 10 bases remained unmatched. The V gene's germline CDR1 is GTSNPN and CDR2 SVGIG (reference sequence). This CDR3 comprises 17 residues. CDR3 DNA sequence: TGTGCCTGGAGTGTACCCAGAGGCGGGAGGGGACAAGAGACCCAGTACTTC. Translating gives CAWSVPRGGRGQETQYF.

This clonotype was observed many times. The chain joins TRBV6-1 to TRBJ2-7; D unclear. Trimming took off 6 bases at V and 0 bases at J, with 9 bases between the two ends. The CDR3 has 13 residues. The germline CDR1 and CDR2 sequences are MNHNS and SASEGT. CDR3 loop: CASRDRSSYEQYF. CDR3 coding DNA: TGTGCCAGCAGGGACCGGAGCTCCTACGAGCAGTACTTC.

This clonotype was observed a handful of times. V usage is TRBV6-5 and J usage is TRBJ1-1; D is unclear. The germline gives CDR1 MNHEY, CDR2 SVGAGI. The CDR3 spans 15 residues. Trimming removed 0 bases at V and 1 base at J, with 9 bases between. The CDR3 loop reads CASSYSGKGNTEAFF. CDR3 DNA: TGTGCCAGCAGTTACTCCGGCAAAGGGAACACTGAAGCTTTCTTT.

This clonotype was observed many times. V gene TRBV5-6 combines with J gene TRBJ1-6; 9 bases fit TRBD1. Losses at the gene ends were 1 base for V and 7 bases for J; bases not matched to a gene: 9. Germline values: CDR1 SGHDT, CDR2 YYEEEE. The CDR3 spans 17 residues. This CDR3 reads CASSLWVPGQGNSPLHF. The CDR3 DNA is TGTGCCAGCAGCTTGTGGGTGCCGGGACAGGGAAATTCACCCCTCCACTTT.

This clonotype was seen at least ten times. The chain uses TRBV13 and TRBJ2-7; 7 bases line up with TRBD2. The germline gives CDR1 PRHDT, CDR2 FYEKMQ (reference sequence). V trimming: 2 bases; J trimming: 4 bases; junction bases outside the gene matches: 14. CDR3 length equals 17 residues. CDR3 coding DNA: TGTGCCAGCAGCTTATCCAGGCTAGCGGAGGGGCAATACGAGCAGTACTTC. Its translation is CASSLSRLAEGQYEQYF.

In its sample, this clonotype was seen many times. The V and J genes are TRBV29-1 and TRBJ2-7; 8 positions agree with TRBD2. The germline CDR1 and CDR2 sequences are SQVTM and ANQGSEA. Unmatched junction bases numbered 10, after V lost 5 bases and J lost 7 bases. The CDR3 has 13 amino acids. CDR3 region: CSVRQVSGGEQYF. The CDR3 bases are TGCAGCGTTCGACAGGTCTCGGGGGGGGAGCAGTACTTC.

V is TRBV27 and J is TRBJ2-7, with 10 bases fitting TRBD1. The V gene end was trimmed by 4 bases and the J gene end by 4 bases; junction bases not matched to a gene: 7. Germline CDR1 and CDR2: MNHEY and SMNVEV (reference sequence). This CDR3 is built from 15 residues. The CDR3, as DNA: TGTGCCAGCAGTTCCGCGCCGGGACAGGGGTACGAGCAGTACTTC. The encoded protein is CASSSAPGQGYEQYF.

This clonotype was seen repeatedly, ten times or more. This chain joins TRBV4-1 and TRBJ2-7; 10 bases are a match to TRBD1. The CDR3 runs 15 residues. Germline assignment: CDR1 MGHRA and CDR2 YSYEKL. V lost 2 bases, J lost 6 bases, and 7 bases stayed unmatched. As DNA, the CDR3 is TGCGCCAGCAGCCAATCCGGGACAGGGGTTAGCGAGCAGTACTTC. This sequence encodes CASSQSGTGVSEQYF.

This clonotype was picked up many times. The V gene is TRBV19, the J gene TRBJ1-5; TRBD1 matches 7 bases. Germline trimming cut 4 bases from V and 4 bases from J; bases unmatched to any gene: 4. The CDR3 extends over 14 amino acids. CDR1 and CDR2 from the germline V gene are LNHDA and SQIVND (reference sequence). The CDR3 loop reads CASSTGQENQPQHF. For the CDR3, the DNA is TGTGCCAGTAGTACAGGACAGGAAAATCAGCCCCAGCATTTT.

This clonotype showed up just a few times. The V gene is TRBV20-1, the J gene TRBJ2-5, with D perhaps assigned TRBD1 or TRBD2 (5 bases each). Trimming removed 0 bases from V and 3 bases from J, with 14 bases in between. The CDR3 is 15 amino acids. The germline gives CDR1 DFQATT, CDR2 SNEGSKA (reference sequence). CDR3 coding DNA: TGCAGTGCTAGAGACGGGACCCGGAGCGAAGAGACCCAGTACTTC. Its protein product is CSARDGTRSEETQYF.